The clone carrying this T cell receptor (beta chain) was picked up a small number of times. The target antigen is unknown. Study results and caveats: Tumor memory CD4+ T cell TCR gene usage was found to cluster with blood and lymph node memory CD4+ cells and with lymph node naive CD4+ cells. Tumor Tregs overlapped most with tumor, then blood, naive CD4+ cells.

CD25-based Treg depletion was applied to purified naive CD4+ T cells. V was clipped by 2 bases and J by 7 bases, with 12 bases between them. Germline-derived CDR1 and CDR2 are SEHNR and FQNEAQ (reference sequence). This CDR3 has 14 residues. Full-length variable regions came from constant-region reverse primers plus semi-nested Nested Universal Primer A PCR. Each CDR3 protein gets one entry after TCRdb re-called the 5' RACE reads with MiXCR. The sample records some 62,000 distinct CDR3 sequences, around 30% being singletons. The genes are TRBV7-9 and TRBJ2-1; D gene uncertain. This TCR was recovered from a female donor with breast cancer. Sequenced material: tumor-infiltrating naive CD4+ T cells sorted from the breast tumor. Subset denoted: naive CD4+ T cells, CD4+CD45RA+CD25-. The CDR3: CASSLRSLRNEQFF. CDR3 nucleotides: TGTGCCAGCAGCTTAAGGTCGCTAAGGAATGAGCAGTTCTTC.